Below, one TCR beta chain is given with its context. The antigen is unknown. The data were obtained in a study of OX40 agonist ivuxolimab in advanced cancers. Some clones are missing from TCRdb's copy, which holds only in-frame ones; the method was immunoSEQ multiplex PCR. The repertoire holds about 64,000 clones, over 70% seen once, with 1.2% in the top ten. Study-wide results and limits: Fewer expanded clones were found on average in CD4+ than in CD8+ T cells.

V shed 2 bases, J shed 4 bases, and the junction held 12 bases outside the gene matches. Germline V gene lookup returns CDR1 SQVTM and CDR2 ANQGSEA. The CDR3 spans 16 residues. Sequencing was performed on CD4+ or CD8+ T cells sorted from blood, taken in a trial of the OX40 agonist ivuxolimab. The TCR comes from an adult with an advanced solid tumor such as melanoma, head and neck, liver or kidney cancer. The V call is TRBV29-1, the J call TRBJ2-5, with 8 nucleotides matching TRBD2. The CDR3 DNA reads TGCAGCGTTGAAACTACTAGCGGAAGGTGGTCAGAGACCCAGTACTTC. Translated, it gives CSVETTSGRWSETQYF.